A selection of T cell receptor beta chains follows, all from one sample in a study of cytomegalovirus exposure and HLA in healthy donors. Data came from immunoSEQ multiplex PCR; TCRdb stores just in-frame clones and leaves some out. The table records about 110,000 clones, around three quarters of them present only once. What was sequenced was PBMCs. The receptors were gathered from a male donor in good health and CMV-seronegative. Both conserved end residues are part of each CDR3. D genes are given only for firm matches. Size is stated for part of the rows, as once, few or many counts, or as a class when the clone is expanded.

V	D	J	size	DNA	CDR3
TRBV30	.	TRBJ2-2	.	TGTGCCTGGAGTGTAGGAGGGTTCACCGGGGAGCTGTTTTTT	CAWSVGGFTGELFF
TRBV7-6	TRBD2	TRBJ2-3	.	TGTGCCAGCAGCGACGGACTAGCGGGGAGCACAGATACGCAGTATTTT	CASSDGLAGSTDTQYF
TRBV27	.	TRBJ2-7	.	TGTGCCAGCAGTTTCGCAGGCTCCTACGAGCAGTACTTC	CASSFAGSYEQYF
TRBV4-1	.	TRBJ2-7	.	TGCGCCAGCAGCCAAGTAAACGGAGACTACGAGCAGTACTTC	CASSQVNGDYEQYF
TRBV10-3	TRBD2	TRBJ2-7	.	TGTGCCATCAGTGAGTCGGGACTAGCGGGAGACGAGCAGTACTTC	CAISESGLAGDEQYF
TRBV12-5	TRBD2	TRBJ2-3	.	TGTGCTAGTGCTATACTAGCGGGAGGGCCTGTTAGCACAGATACGCAGTATTTT	CASAILAGGPVSTDTQYF
TRBV2	.	TRBJ1-4	.	TGTGCCAGCAATCAGGGCCGAACAACTAATGAAAAACTGTTTTTT	CASNQGRTTNEKLFF
TRBV9	TRBD1	TRBJ2-2	.	TGTGCCAGCAGCCCCGACAGGGGGCTCGGGGAGCTGTTTTTT	CASSPDRGLGELFF
TRBV5-1	.	TRBJ2-7	.	TGCGCCAGCCGCCCTTTTAGCTCCTACGAGCAGTACTTC	CASRPFSSYEQYF
TRBV27	.	TRBJ2-7	few	TGTGCCACACAGGGATACCACGAGCAGTACTTC	CATQGYHEQYF
TRBV27	.	TRBJ2-1	.	TGTGCCAGCAGTCCTGGGACTCAAACCGAGGATAACAATGAGCAGTTCTTC	CASSPGTQTEDNNEQFF
TRBV5-1	TRBD1	TRBJ2-7	.	TGCGCCAGCAGCTTGGAAGGACAGGGGGCGAACGAGCAGTACTTC	CASSLEGQGANEQYF
TRBV2	TRBD2	TRBJ2-1	.	TGTGCCAGCAGCACCAGGGAGCGGGAGCGATCCTACAATGAGCAGTTCTTC	CASSTRERERSYNEQFF
TRBV28	.	TRBJ2-5	.	TGTGCCAGCAGTTCGCCCAGGGGTCCGCTAAAGACCCAGTACTTC	CASSSPRGPLKTQYF
TRBV29-1	.	TRBJ2-5	.	TGCAGCGTTGAAGCAACATATCAAGAGACCCAGTACTTC	CSVEATYQETQYF
TRBV4-1	TRBD1	TRBJ2-7	once	TGCGCCAGCAAACCAACTACAGGGGGGAGCTCCTACGAGCAGTACTTC	CASKPTTGGSSYEQYF
TRBV7-6	TRBD1	TRBJ2-7	.	TGTGCCAGCAGCTTAAGGGTGGGACAGGGGGCCTACGAGCAGTACTTC	CASSLRVGQGAYEQYF
TRBV5-1	.	TRBJ1-1	.	TGCGCCAGCAGCTCGCCTCAGGGTATGAACACTGAAGCTTTCTTT	CASSSPQGMNTEAFF
TRBV29-1	.	TRBJ2-7	.	TGCAGCGTTGAGACAGGTAGACCCTACGAGCAGTACTTC	CSVETGRPYEQYF
TRBV5-1	TRBD2	TRBJ2-7	once	TGCGCCAGCAGCTTGAGAGCGGGAGGTACGAACGAGCAGTACTTC	CASSLRAGGTNEQYF
TRBV27	.	TRBJ2-5	.	TGTGCCAGCAGTTTTCAGGGTTCCGAGACCCAGTACTTC	CASSFQGSETQYF